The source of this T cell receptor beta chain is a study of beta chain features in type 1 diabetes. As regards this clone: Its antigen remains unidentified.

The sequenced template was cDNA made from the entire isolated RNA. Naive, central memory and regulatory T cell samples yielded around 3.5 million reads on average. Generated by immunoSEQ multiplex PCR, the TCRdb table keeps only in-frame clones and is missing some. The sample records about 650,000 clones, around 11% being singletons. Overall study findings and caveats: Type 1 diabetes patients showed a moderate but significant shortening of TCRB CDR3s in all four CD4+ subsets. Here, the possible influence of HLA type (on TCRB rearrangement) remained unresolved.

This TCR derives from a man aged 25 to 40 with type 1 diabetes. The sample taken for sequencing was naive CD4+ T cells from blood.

This CDR3 is CASSLRPNSGANVLTF. The CDR3 region has the DNA TGCGCCAGCAGCCTTAGGCCTAACTCTGGGGCCAACGTCCTGACTTTC. The rearrangement uses TRBV5-1 and TRBJ2-6; D gene uncertain. The CDR3 extends over 16 amino acids. The ends were cut back, 4 bases at V and 0 bases at J, with 11 bases in the middle. The germline V gene encodes CDR1 SGHRS and CDR2 YFSETQ.